Listed here are 11 T cell receptor beta chains from one sample, sequenced in a study of blood T cell repertoires in COVID-19. Repertoires were generated with immunoSEQ multiplex PCR, while TCRdb's copy carries only in-frame clones and drops some. The sample gives 180,000 or so clones, over 75% of which show up once; about 2.8% is in the top ten. Material for sequencing was peripheral blood. These receptors were taken from a woman over 75 with active or convalescent COVID-19.

The J gene is TRBJ1-1, the V gene TRBV28; 9 positions match TRBD1. V lost 5 bases, J lost 7 bases, and 14 bases stayed unmatched. The germline gives CDR1 MDHEN, CDR2 SYDVKM. The CDR3 is 16 residues long. CDR3 region: CASSAILGTGTNEAFF. DNA for the CDR3: TGTGCCAGCAGTGCCATACTCGGGACAGGGACTAATGAAGCTTTCTTT.

This CDR3 reads CASSLGQGGQPQHF. In nucleotides, the CDR3 is TGTGCCAGCAGCCTGGGACAGGGAGGACAGCCCCAGCATTTT. The rearrangement joins TRBV2 to TRBJ1-5; 9 positions match TRBD1. The CDR3 runs to 14 residues. Germline V gene data show CDR1 as SNHLY and CDR2 as FYNNEI. The ends lost 6 bases at V and 7 bases at J; junction bases unmatched: 7.

The CDR3 sequence is CASSRGGNTEAFF. CDR3 sequence (DNA): TGTGCCAGCAGCCGGGGGGGGAACACTGAAGCTTTCTTT. This chain links TRBV4-2 with TRBJ1-1, with D perhaps matching TRBD1 (5 bases). V lost 4 bases and J lost 1, with 7 bases in between. Germline V gene lookup returns CDR1 LGHNA and CDR2 YNFKEQ. The CDR3 consists of 13 residues.

V gene TRBV12-3 or TRBV12-4 combines with J gene TRBJ2-7, with D unclear. This CDR3 contains 12 residues. With 6 bases removed from V and 3 bases from J, the gap between germline ends came to 9 bases. In DNA, the CDR3 is TGTGCCAGCAGCCCCCCCAACTACGAGCAGTACTTC. Its protein product is CASSPPNYEQYF.

This clone was detected only a few times. This sequence joins TRBV28 and TRBJ1-5; 9 nucleotides line up with TRBD1. The length of the CDR3 is 19 residues. Trimming took 6 bases from V and 2 from J; bases not matched to a gene: 17. The germline gives CDR1 MDHEN, CDR2 SYDVKM. The CDR3 nucleotides read TGTGCCAGCAGCCCCCTCCTGATAAAGGGACAGGGAGGCAATCAGCCCCAGCATTTT. Translation: CASSPLLIKGQGGNQPQHF.

V is TRBV28 and J is TRBJ1-2; tentative D call: TRBD1 (6 bases). Germline assignment: CDR1 MDHEN and CDR2 SYDVKM. CDR3 size: 14 residues. Trimming took off 8 bases at V and 8 bases at J, with 21 bases between the two ends. The CDR3 here is CASVFTGLRDGYTF. DNA of the CDR3: TGTGCCAGCGTTTTTACAGGGCTTAGAGACGGCTACACCTTC.

This clone has a handful of counts. The chain carries TRBV4-2 and TRBJ1-1; no clear D. The CDR3 runs 13 residues. V gave up 4 bases and J gave up 1 base, with 7 bases separating them. The germline CDR1 and CDR2 sequences are LGHNA and YNFKEQ. In DNA, the CDR3 is TGTGCCAGCAGCCGCGGTACGAACACTGAAGCTTTCTTT. Translating gives CASSRGTNTEAFF.

The chain has TRBV10-3 and TRBJ2-5; a possible D gene is TRBD1 (7 bases). In germline, CDR1 is ENHRY, CDR2 SYGVKD. V was shortened by 0 bases and J by 5 bases, with 16 bases between the two germline ends. The CDR3 runs 16 residues. CDR3 loop: CAISESQGGLQETQYF. DNA for the CDR3: TGTGCCATCAGTGAGTCTCAGGGGGGTTTGCAGGAGACCCAGTACTTC.

The rearrangement links TRBV7-9 to TRBJ1-2; D might be TRBD1 (6 bases). V gave up 5 bases and J gave up 6 bases, with 16 bases separating them. The CDR3 covers 14 residues. CDR1 is SEHNR and CDR2 is FQNEAQ in the germline V gene (reference sequence). In DNA, the CDR3 is TGTGCCAGCAGCCTTGGGGGCGGGGGCAATGGCTACACCTTC. This codes for CASSLGGGGNGYTF.

The rearrangement uses TRBV4-3 and TRBJ2-7, with a tentative D call TRBD2 (6 bases). The germline gives CDR1 LGHNA, CDR2 YSLEER. Trimming shortened V by 0 bases and J by 4 bases, and 19 bases separated the two germline ends. This CDR3 comprises 17 residues. DNA for the CDR3: TGCGCCAGCAGCCAAGAATTTGCGGGACTCCCTTCTTACGAGCAGTACTTC. It codes for CASSQEFAGLPSYEQYF.

V gene TRBV5-6 combines with J gene TRBJ2-1, with 15 bases aligning to TRBD2. The junction had 10 bases not matched to a gene; V was cut back by 2 bases and J by 7 bases. The CDR3 is 18 residues long. Germline CDR1 is SGHDT and CDR2 is YYEEEE. The CDR3: CASSLPGLAGGLTNEQFF. CDR3 DNA sequence: TGTGCCAGCAGCTTACCGGGACTAGCGGGGGGCCTGACGAATGAGCAGTTCTTC.